Below, 8 T cell receptor beta chains from the same sample are listed, as sequenced in a study of CXCR3-negative and CXCR3-positive naive CD8 T cells. Study results and caveats: Greater hydrophobicity was found in TRB CDR3s of CXCR3-positive naive cells than of CXCR3-negative naive cells.

UMI-labeled TRB cDNA libraries were prepared by 5' RACE. TCRdb re-analyzed the 5' RACE reads; it lists each CDR3 protein once, without DNA. This sample's table reports 55,000 to 75,000 distinct CDR3 sequences. The antigens these receptors bind are not known. Sequencing was done on a sample of naive CXCR3+ CD8+ T cells from blood. Subset specified: CD45RO-CCR7+CD27+CD95- naive CD8+ T cells expressing CXCR3 (TNR3+). The origin of the receptors is a human donor in good health. Some clones in this sample may be carry-over from other donors' samples.

The gene calls are TRBV29-1 and TRBJ2-1; as DNA is missing, the TRBD1 call by TCRdb cannot be tested. Germline V gene sequence: CDR1 SQVTM, CDR2 ANQGSEA. CDR3 length: 16 amino acids. The CDR3 sequence is CSVESPGQGAGREQFF.

J is TRBJ2-5 and V is TRBV21-1; TCRdb selects TRBD1, and the lack of DNA leaves this call unchecked. TRBV21-1 is a listed pseudogene. This CDR3 contains 14 residues. CDR3 amino acids: CASSKPGIQETQYF.

This chain links TRBV20-1 with TRBJ2-7; with no DNA, the TCRdb D assignment of TRBD1 cannot be verified. Looked up from germline, CDR1 is DFQATT and CDR2 is SNEGSKA (reference sequence). CDR3 length: 13 amino acids. The CDR3 sequence: CSARDHRVYEQYF.

The chain joins TRBV27 to TRBJ1-2; TCRdb calls TRBD1, which cannot be checked without DNA. The CDR3 runs to 14 residues. Germline CDR1 and CDR2: MNHEY and SMNVEV (reference sequence). The CDR3 is CASSPGQGFYGYTF.

The chain is built from TRBV7-9 and TRBJ2-5; TCRdb indicates TRBD1, and absent DNA this call remains unverified. This CDR3 has 13 amino acids. Germline V gene sequence: CDR1 SEHNR, CDR2 FQNEAQ (reference sequence). CDR3 in amino acids: CATTYPGVETQYF.

This sequence joins TRBV3-1 and TRBJ2-5. The CDR3 covers 16 residues. Germline CDR1 and CDR2: LGHDT and YNNKEL (reference sequence). Here the CDR3 reads CASSQTAYVYQETQYF.

The rearrangement joins TRBV29-1 to TRBJ2-5. Germline values: CDR1 SQVTM, CDR2 ANQGSEA. The CDR3 contains 12 residues. The CDR3: CSVEDIGVDLIF.

The J gene is TRBJ2-1, the V gene TRBV15; checking the TCRdb D call of TRBD1 is not possible without DNA. CDR1 is LNHNV, CDR2 YYDKDF, per germline (reference sequence). The CDR3 extends over 16 amino acids. CDR3 residues: CATSTSRGSSYNEQFF. The full variable domain, completed using reference TRBV15 and TRBJ2-1, is DAMVIQNPRYQVTQFGKPVTLSCSQTLNHNVMYWYQQKSSQAPKLLFHYYDKDFNNEADTPDNFQSRRPNTSFCFLDIRSPGLGDTAMYLCATSTSRGSSYNEQFFGPGTRLTVL.